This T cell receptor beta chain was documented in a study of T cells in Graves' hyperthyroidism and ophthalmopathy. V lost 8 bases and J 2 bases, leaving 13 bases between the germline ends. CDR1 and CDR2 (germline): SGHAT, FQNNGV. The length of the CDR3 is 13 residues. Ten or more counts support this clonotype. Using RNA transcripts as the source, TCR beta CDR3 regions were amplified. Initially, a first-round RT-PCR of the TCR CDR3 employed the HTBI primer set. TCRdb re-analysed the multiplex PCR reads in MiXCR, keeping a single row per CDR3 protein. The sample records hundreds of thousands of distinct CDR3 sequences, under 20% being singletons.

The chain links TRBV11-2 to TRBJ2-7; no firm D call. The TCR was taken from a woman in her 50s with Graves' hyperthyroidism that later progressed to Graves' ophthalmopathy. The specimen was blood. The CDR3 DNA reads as TGTGCCAGCCAGGTGATCTCTACCTACGAGCAGTACTTC. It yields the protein CASQVISTYEQYF.